The clone carrying this T cell receptor (beta chain) was seen a handful of times. The antigen remains unidentified. The data were obtained in a study of beta chain features in type 1 diabetes. Whole-study findings and limits: A cDNA-based sequencing approach could over-represent cells with high TCR expression.

V was shortened by 8 bases and J by 6 bases, with 20 bases between the two germline ends. The CDR3 sequence is 15 residues long. CDR1 and CDR2 from the germline V gene are MGHDK and SYGVNS. The study reverse transcribed the entire isolated RNA, so it sequenced expressed TCRB transcripts. Generated by immunoSEQ multiplex PCR, the TCRdb table keeps only in-frame clones and is missing some. The sample carries fewer than 550,000 clones, 11% recorded once. V and J are TRBV25-1 and TRBJ2-1; D might be TRBD1 or TRBD2, each matching 5 bases. This TCR derives from a woman under 30 in good health. The sequenced sample consisted of naive CD4+ T cells from blood. CDR3: CASGDRSGGGNEQFF. DNA of the CDR3: TGTGCCAGCGGCGATCGCTCTGGGGGTGGCAATGAGCAGTTCTTC.